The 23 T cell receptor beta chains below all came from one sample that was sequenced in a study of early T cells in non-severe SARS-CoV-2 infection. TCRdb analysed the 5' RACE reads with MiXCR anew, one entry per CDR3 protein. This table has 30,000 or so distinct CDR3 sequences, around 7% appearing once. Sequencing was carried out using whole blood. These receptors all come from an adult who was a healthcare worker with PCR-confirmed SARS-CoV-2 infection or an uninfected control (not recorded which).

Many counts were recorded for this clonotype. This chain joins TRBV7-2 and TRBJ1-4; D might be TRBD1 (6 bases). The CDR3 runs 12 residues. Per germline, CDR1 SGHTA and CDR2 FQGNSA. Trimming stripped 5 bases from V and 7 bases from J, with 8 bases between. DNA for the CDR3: TGTGCCAGCAGCCTAGGGGGTGAAAAACTGTTTTTT. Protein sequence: CASSLGGEKLFF.

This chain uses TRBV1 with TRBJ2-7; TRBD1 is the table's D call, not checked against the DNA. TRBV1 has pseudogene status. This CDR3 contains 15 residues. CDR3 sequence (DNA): TGCACCCGCTGCATTAAGGTGGGGGGTTCCTACGAGCAGTACTTC. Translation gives CTRCIKVGGSYEQYF.

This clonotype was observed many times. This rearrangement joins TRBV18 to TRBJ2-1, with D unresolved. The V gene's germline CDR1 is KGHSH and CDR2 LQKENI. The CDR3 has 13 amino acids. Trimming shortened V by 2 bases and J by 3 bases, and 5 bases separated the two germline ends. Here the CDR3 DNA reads TGTGCCAGCTCACCAGTTATCTACAATGAGCAGTTCTTC. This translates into CASSPVIYNEQFF.

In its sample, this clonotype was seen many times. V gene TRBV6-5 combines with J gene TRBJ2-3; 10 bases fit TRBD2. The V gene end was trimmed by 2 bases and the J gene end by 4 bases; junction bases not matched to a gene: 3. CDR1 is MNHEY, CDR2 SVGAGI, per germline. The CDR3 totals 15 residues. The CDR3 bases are TGTGCCAGCAGTTACGGACTAGCGGCCCCAGATACGCAGTATTTT. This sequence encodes CASSYGLAAPDTQYF.

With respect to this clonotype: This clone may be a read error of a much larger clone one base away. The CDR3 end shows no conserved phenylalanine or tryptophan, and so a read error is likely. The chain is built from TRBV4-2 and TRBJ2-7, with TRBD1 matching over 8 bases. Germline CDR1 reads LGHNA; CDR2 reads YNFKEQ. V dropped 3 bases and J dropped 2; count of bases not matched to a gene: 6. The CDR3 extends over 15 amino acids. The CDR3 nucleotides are TGTGCCAGCAGCCATGGACAGGGCAGTGCCTACGAGCAGTACCTC. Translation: CASSHGQGSAYEQYL.

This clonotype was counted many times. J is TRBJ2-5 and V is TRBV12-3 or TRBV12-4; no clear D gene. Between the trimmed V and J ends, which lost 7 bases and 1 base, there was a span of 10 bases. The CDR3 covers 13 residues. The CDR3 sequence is CASKGGSQETQYF. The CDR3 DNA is TGTGCCAGCAAAGGTGGGTCCCAAGAGACCCAGTACTTC.

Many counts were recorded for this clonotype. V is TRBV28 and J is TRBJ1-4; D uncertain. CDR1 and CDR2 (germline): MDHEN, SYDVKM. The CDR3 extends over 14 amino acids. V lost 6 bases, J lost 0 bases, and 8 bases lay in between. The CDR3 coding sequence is TGTGCCAGCAGCGAGGGAGCAACTAATGAAAAACTGTTTTTT. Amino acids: CASSEGATNEKLFF.

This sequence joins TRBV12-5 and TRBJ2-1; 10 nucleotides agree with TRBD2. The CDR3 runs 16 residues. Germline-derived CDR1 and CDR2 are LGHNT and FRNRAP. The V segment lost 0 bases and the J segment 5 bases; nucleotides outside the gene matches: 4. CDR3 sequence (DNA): TGTGCTAGTGGTTTGGTACTAGCGGGACGAGACAATGAGCAGTTCTTC. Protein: CASGLVLAGRDNEQFF.

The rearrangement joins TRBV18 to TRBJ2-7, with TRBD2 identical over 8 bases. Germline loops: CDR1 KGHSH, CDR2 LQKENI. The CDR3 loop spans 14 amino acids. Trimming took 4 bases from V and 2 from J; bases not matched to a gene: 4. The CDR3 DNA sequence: TGTGCCAGCTCACGGAGCGGGAGTACCTACGAGCAGTACTTC. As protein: CASSRSGSTYEQYF.

DNA of the CDR3: TGTGCCAGCAGCTTAGCAGGGGTCGTATCTGGGATCAACGTCCTGACTTTC. Protein sequence: CASSLAGVVSGINVLTF. The chain is built from TRBV7-3 and TRBJ2-6; D might be TRBD1 (6 bases). This CDR3 comprises 17 residues. Germline V gene lookup returns CDR1 SGHTA and CDR2 FQGTGA. Trimming took off 2 bases at V and 9 bases at J, with 20 bases between the two ends.

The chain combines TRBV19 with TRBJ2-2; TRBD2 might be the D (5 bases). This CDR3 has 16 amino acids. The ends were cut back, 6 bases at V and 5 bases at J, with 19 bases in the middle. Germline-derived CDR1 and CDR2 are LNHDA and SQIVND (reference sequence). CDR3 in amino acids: CASSPGPDSGTGELFF. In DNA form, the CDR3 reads TGTGCCAGTAGCCCGGGCCCCGACTCGGGGACCGGGGAGCTGTTTTTT.

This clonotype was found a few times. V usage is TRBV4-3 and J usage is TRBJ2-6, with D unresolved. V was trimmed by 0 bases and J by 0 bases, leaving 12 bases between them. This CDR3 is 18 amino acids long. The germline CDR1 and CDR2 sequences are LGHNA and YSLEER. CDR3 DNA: TGCGCCAGCAGCCAAGATCCAACTTTTAGCTCTGGGGCCAACGTCCTGACTTTC. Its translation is CASSQDPTFSSGANVLTF.

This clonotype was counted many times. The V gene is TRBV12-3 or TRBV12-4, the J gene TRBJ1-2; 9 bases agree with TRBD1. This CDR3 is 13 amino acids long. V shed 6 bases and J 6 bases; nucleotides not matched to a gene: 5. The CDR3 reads CASSQGQGHGYTF. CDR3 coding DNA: TGTGCCAGCAGCCAAGGACAGGGGCATGGCTACACCTTC.

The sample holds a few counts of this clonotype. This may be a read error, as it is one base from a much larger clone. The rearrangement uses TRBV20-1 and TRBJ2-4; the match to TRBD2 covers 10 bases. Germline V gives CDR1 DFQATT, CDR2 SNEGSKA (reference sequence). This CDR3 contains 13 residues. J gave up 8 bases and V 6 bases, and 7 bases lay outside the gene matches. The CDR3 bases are TGCAGTGCCTGGACTAGCGGATACGACATTCAGTACTTC. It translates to CSAWTSGYDIQYF.

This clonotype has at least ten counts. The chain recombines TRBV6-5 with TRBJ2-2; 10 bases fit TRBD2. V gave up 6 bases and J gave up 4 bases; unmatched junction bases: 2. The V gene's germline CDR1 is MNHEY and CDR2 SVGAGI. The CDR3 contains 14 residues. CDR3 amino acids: CASRTSGRTGELFF. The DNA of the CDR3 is TGTGCCAGCAGGACTAGCGGGCGCACCGGGGAGCTGTTTTTT.

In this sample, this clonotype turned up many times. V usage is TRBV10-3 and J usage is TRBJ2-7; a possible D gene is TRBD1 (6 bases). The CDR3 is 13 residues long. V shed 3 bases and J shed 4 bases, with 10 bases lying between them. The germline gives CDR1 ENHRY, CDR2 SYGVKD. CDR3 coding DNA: TGTGCCATCAGTGACGGGACACCTTACGAGCAGTACTTC. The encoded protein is CAISDGTPYEQYF.

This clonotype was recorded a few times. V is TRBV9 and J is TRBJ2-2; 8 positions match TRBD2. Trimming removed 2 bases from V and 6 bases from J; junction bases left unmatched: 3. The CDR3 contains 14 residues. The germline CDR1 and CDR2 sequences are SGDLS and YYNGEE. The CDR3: CASSVGLVPGELFF. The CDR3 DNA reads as TGTGCCAGCAGCGTGGGACTAGTACCCGGGGAGCTGTTTTTT. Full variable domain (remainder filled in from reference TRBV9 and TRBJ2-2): DSGVTQTPKHLITATGQRVTLRCSPRSGDLSVYWYQQSLDQGLQFLIQYYNGEERAKGNILERFSAQQFPDLHSELNLSSLELGDSALYFCASSVGLVPGELFFGEGSRLTVL.

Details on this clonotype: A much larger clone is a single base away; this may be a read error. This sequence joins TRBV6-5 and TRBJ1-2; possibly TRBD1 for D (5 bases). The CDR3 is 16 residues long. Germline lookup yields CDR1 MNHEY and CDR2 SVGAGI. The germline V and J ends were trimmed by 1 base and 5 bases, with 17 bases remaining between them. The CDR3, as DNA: TGTGCCAGCAGTTACTGGAGACCGGGACCGGCGTATGGCTACACCTTC. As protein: CASSYWRPGPAYGYTF.

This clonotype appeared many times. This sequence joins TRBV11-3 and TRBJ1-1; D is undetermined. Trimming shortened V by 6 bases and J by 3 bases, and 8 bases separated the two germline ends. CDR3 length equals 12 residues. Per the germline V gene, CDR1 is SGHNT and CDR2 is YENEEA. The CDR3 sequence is CASRGRDTEAFF. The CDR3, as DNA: TGTGCCAGCAGGGGTAGGGACACTGAAGCTTTCTTT. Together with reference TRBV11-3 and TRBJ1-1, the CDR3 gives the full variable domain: EAGVVQSPRYKIIEKKQPVAFWCNPISGHNTLYWYLQNLGQGPELLIRYENEEAVDDSQLPKDRFSAERLKGVDSTLKIQPAELGDSAVYLCASRGRDTEAFFGQGTRLTVV.

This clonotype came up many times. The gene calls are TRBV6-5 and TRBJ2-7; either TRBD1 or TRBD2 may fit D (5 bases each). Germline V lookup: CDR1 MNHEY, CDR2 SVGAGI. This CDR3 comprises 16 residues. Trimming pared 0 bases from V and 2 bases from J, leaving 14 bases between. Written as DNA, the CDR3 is TGTGCCAGCAGTTACTCCTGGGGACCCACCACCTACGAGCAGTACTTC. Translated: CASSYSWGPTTYEQYF.

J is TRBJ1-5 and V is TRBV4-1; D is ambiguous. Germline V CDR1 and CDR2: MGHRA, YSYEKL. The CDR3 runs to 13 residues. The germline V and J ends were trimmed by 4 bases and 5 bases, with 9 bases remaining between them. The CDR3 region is CASSLRPDQPQHF. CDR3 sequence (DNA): TGCGCCAGCAGCCTACGACCGGATCAGCCCCAGCATTTT.

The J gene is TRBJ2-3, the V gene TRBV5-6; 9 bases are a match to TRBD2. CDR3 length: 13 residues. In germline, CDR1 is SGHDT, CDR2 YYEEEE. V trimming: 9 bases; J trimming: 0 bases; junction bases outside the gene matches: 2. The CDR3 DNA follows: TGTGCCACCACTAGCGGGAGCACAGATACGCAGTATTTT. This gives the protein CATTSGSTDTQYF.

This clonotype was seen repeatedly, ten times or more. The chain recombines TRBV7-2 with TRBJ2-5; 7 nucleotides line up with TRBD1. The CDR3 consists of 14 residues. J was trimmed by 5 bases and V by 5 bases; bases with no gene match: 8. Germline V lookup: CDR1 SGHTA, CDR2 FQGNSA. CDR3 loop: CASSAQTGTETQYF. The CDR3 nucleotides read TGTGCCAGCAGCGCCCAGACAGGGACGGAGACCCAGTACTTC.